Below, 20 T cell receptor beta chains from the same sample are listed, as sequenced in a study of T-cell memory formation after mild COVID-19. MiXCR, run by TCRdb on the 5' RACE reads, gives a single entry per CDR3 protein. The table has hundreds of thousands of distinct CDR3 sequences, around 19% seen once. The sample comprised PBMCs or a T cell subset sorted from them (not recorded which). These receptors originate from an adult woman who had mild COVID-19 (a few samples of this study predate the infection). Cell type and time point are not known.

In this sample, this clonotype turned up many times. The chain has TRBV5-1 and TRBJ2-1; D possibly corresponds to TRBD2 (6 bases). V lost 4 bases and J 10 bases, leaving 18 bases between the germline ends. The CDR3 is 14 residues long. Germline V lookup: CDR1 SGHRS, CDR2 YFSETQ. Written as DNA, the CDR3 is TGCGCCAGCAGCATTCGGGACTTCCCGGGGGAGCAGTTCTTC. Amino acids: CASSIRDFPGEQFF.

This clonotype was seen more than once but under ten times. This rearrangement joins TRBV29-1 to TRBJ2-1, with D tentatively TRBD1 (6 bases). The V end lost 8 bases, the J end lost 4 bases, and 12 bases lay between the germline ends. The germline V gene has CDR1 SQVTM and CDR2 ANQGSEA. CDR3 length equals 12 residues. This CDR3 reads CSSSGVYNEQFF. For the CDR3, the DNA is TGCAGCTCTTCAGGGGTTTACAATGAGCAGTTCTTC.

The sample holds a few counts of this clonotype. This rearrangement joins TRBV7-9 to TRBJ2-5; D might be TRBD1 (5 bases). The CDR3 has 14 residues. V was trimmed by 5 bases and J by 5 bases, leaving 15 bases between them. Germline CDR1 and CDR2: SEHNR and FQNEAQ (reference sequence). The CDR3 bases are TGTGCCAGCAGCACCCTCAATCCAGGGGAGACCCAGTACTTC. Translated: CASSTLNPGETQYF.

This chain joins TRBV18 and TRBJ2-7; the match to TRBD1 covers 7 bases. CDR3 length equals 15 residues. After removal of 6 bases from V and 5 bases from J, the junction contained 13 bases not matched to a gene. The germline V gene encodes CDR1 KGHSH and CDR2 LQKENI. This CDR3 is CASSQGYRGRNEQYF. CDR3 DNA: TGTGCCAGCTCCCAAGGGTACAGGGGCCGAAACGAGCAGTACTTC. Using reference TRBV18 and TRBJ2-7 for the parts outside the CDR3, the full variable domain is NAGVMQNPRHLVRRRGQEARLRCSPMKGHSHVYWYRQLPEEGLKFMVYLQKENIIDESGMPKERFSAEFPKEGPSILRIQQVVRGDSAAYFCASSQGYRGRNEQYFGPGTRLTVT.

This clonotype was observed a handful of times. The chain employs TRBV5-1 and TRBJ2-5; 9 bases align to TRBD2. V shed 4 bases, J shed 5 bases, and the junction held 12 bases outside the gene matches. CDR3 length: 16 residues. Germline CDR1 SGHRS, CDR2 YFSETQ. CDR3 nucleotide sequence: TGCGCCAGCAGCCCTCGACTAGCGGAAGAGGCGGAGACCCAGTACTTC. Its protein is CASSPRLAEEAETQYF.

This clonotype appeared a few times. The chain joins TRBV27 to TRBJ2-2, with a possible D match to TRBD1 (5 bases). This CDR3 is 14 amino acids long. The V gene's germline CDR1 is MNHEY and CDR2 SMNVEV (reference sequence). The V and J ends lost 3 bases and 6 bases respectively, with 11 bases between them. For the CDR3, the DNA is TGTGCCAGCAGTTTTAGGGGCGAGGCCGGGGAGCTGTTTTTT. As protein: CASSFRGEAGELFF.

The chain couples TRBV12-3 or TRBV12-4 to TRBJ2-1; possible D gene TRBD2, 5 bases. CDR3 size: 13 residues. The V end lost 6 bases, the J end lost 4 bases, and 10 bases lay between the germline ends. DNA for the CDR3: TGTGCCAGCAGGATAACTAGTTACAATGAGCAGTTCTTC. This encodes CASRITSYNEQFF.

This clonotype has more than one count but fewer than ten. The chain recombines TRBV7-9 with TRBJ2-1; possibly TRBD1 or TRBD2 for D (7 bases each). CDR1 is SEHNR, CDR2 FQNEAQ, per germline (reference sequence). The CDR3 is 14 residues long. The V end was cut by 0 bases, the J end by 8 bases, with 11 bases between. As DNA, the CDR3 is TGTGCCAGCAGCTTAGCGGGAGGGGGCGATGAGCAGTTCTTC. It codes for CASSLAGGGDEQFF. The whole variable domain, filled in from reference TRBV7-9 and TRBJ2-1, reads DTGVSQNPRHKITKRGQNVTFRCDPISEHNRLYWYRQTLGQGPEFLTYFQNEAQLEKSRLLSDRFSAERPKGSFSTLEIQRTEQGDSAMYLCASSLAGGGDEQFFGPGTRLTVL.

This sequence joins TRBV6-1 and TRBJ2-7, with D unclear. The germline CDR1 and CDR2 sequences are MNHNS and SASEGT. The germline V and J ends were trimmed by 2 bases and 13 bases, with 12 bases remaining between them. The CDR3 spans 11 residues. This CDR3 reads CASSEPRPLYF. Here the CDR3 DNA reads TGTGCCAGCAGTGAACCCAGGCCCCTCTACTTC.

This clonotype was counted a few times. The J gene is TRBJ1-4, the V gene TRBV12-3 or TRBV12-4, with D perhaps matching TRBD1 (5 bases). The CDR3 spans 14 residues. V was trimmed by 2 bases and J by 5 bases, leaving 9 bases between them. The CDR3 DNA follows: TGTGCCAGCAGTTTACGGGGCTTCAATGAAAAACTGTTTTTT. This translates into CASSLRGFNEKLFF.

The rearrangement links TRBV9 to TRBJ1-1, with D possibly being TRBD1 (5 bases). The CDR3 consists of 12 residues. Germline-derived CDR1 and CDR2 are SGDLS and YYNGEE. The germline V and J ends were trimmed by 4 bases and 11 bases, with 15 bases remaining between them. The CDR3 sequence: CASSSQAGRAFF. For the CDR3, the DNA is TGTGCCAGCAGCTCTCAGGCAGGGAGGGCTTTCTTT.

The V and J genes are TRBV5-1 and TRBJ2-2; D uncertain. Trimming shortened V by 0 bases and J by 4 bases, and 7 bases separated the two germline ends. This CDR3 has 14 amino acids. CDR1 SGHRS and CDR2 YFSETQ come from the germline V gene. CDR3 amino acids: CASSLDSATGELFF. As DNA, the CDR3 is TGCGCCAGCAGCTTGGACTCCGCCACCGGGGAGCTGTTTTTT.

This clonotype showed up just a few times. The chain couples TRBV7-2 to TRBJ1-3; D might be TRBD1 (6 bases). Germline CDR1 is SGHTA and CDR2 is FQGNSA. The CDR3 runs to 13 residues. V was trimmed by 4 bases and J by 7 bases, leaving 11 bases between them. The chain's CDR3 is CASSSTGYNTIYF. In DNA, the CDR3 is TGTGCCAGCAGCTCAACAGGGTACAACACCATATATTTT. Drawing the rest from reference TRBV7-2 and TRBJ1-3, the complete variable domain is GAGVSQSPSNKVTEKGKDVELRCDPISGHTALYWYRQSLGQGLEFLIYFQGNSAPDKSGLPSDRFSAERTGGSVSTLTIQRTQQEDSAVYLCASSSTGYNTIYFGEGSWLTVV.

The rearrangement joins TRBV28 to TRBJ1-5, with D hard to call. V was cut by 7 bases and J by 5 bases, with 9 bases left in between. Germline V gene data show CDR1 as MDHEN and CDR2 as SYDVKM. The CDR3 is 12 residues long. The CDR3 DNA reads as TGTGCCAGCACGAGGGAGTATCAGCCCCAGCATTTT. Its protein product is CASTREYQPQHF.

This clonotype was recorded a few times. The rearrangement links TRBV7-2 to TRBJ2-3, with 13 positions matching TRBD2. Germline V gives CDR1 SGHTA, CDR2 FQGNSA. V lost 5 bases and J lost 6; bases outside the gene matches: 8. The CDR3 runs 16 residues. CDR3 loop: CASSQTSGGVVDTQYF. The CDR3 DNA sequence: TGTGCCAGCAGCCAAACTAGCGGGGGGGTCGTTGATACGCAGTATTTT.

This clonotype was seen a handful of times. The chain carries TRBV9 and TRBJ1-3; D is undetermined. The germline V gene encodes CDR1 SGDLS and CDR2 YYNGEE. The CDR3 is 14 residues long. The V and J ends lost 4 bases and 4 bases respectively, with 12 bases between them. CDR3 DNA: TGTGCCAGCAGCTCACCGGGTGAGGGAAACACCATATATTTT. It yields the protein CASSSPGEGNTIYF. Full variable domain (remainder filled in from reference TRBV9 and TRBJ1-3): DSGVTQTPKHLITATGQRVTLRCSPRSGDLSVYWYQQSLDQGLQFLIQYYNGEERAKGNILERFSAQQFPDLHSELNLSSLELGDSALYFCASSSPGEGNTIYFGEGSWLTVV.

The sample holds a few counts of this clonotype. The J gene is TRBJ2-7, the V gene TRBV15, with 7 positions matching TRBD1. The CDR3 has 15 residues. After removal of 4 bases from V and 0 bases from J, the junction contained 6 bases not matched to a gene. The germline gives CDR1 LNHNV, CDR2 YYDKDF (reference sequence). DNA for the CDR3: TGTGCCACCAGCACAAGACAGGGATTCTCCTACGAGCAGTACTTC. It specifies CATSTRQGFSYEQYF. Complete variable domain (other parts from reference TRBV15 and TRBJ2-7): DAMVIQNPRYQVTQFGKPVTLSCSQTLNHNVMYWYQQKSSQAPKLLFHYYDKDFNNEADTPDNFQSRRPNTSFCFLDIRSPGLGDTAMYLCATSTRQGFSYEQYFGPGTRLTVT.

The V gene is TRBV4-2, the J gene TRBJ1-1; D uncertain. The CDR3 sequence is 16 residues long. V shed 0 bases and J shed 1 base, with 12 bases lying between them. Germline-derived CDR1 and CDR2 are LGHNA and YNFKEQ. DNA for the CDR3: TGTGCCAGCAGCCAAGATTCGCTGGCACCGAACACTGAAGCTTTCTTT. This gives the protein CASSQDSLAPNTEAFF.

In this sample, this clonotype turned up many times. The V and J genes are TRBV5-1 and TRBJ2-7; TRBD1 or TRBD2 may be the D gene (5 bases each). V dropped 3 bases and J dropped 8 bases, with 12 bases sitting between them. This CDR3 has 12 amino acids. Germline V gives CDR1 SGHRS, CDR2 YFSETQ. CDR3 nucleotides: TGCGCCAGCAGCTGGGGACCTACGAAGCAGTACTTC. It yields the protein CASSWGPTKQYF.

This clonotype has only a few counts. CDR3 bases: TGTGCCAGCAGCCCTCCCGCGGGGGGGCCTGGTACGCAGTATTTT. This translates into CASSPPAGGPGTQYF. V and J are TRBV7-3 and TRBJ2-3; TRBD2 matches 9 bases. Per the germline V gene, CDR1 is SGHTA and CDR2 is FQGTGA. The CDR3 is 15 residues long. V shed 5 bases, J shed 8 bases, and the junction held 11 bases outside the gene matches.